A single T cell receptor (beta chain) is shown here with its context. Its matching antigen is unknown. Produced via immunoSEQ multiplex PCR; TCRdb's table is partial and in-frame only. The sample contains around 6,600 clones, about 97% of which appear only once. The CDR3 runs to 11 residues. Germline values: CDR1 SNHLY, CDR2 FYNNEI. Trimming left V 5 bases short and J 8 bases short, with 9 bases between. The entry originates in a study of naive CD8 T cells in extremely preterm neonates. Study results and caveats: Relative to older groups, preterm infants had shorter, less trimmed CDR3s with fewer N additions. Shared CDR3 nucleotide sequences: preterm over 2.5%, term roughly 0.4%, children about 0.03%, adults around 0.0097%. Preterm neonates had significantly lower iChao1 richness than other age groups.

The source of this sequence is a human donor in good health. The chain joins TRBV2 to TRBJ2-5; possible D gene TRBD2, 5 bases. Sequenced sample: naive CD8+ T cells from blood. The CDR3 region is CASSFGDTQYF. CDR3 DNA: TGTGCCAGCAGTTTCGGGGATACCCAGTACTTC.